Included here is one T cell receptor (beta chain) sequence, with context. Antigen: not known. The germline V gene has CDR1 MNHEY and CDR2 SVGEGT. Trimming removed 6 bases from V and 4 bases from J; junction bases left unmatched: 15. This CDR3 spans 17 amino acids. The data originate from a study of vaccination and CD4 T cells after COVID-19. Study details: Median time from COVID diagnosis to post-COVID sampling was more than 95 days (35 to 161).

The Oncomine TCR Beta short-read assay was applied to DNA of cultured CD4+ T cells. One entry per CDR3 protein results from TCRdb running MiXCR on the PCR reads. In the table there are just under 20,000 distinct CDR3 sequences, approximately 53% of which are singletons. Stated treatment: approximately 9-day PBMC culture with coronavirus spike peptide pools or control peptides (ViraFEST assay). Input material: CD4+ T cells from blood, cultured in vitro. The chain carries TRBV6-2 or TRBV6-3 and TRBJ1-2, with 9 bases fitting TRBD1. This sequence originates from a human donor who had recovered from COVID-19. In DNA form, the CDR3 reads TGTGCCAGCAGGGGCTCGGACAGGGGCCTCAGGTTCTATGGCTACACCTTC. Encoded protein: CASRGSDRGLRFYGYTF.